This T cell receptor (beta chain) was sequenced in a study of shared clonotypes between healthy human individuals. Study results and limitations: Across subsets, estimated richness was generally greater for naive than for memory populations. Genetic and exposure-history diversity was limited by the small donor number.

About this clone itself: Its antigen is still unknown.

Trimming left V 10 bases short and J 2 bases short, with 15 bases between. CDR3 length equals 13 residues. CDR1 is ENHRY and CDR2 is SYGVKD in the germline V gene. Sequencing was at deep level. Sequenced by immunoSEQ multiplex PCR; TCRdb stores in-frame clones only, minus some. Seen here are some 580,000 clones, about 96% observed once, and the top ten hold about 0.06%. The sequencing input was naive CD4+ T cells sorted from blood. Indicated subset: CD45RA+ positively selected. This chain links TRBV10-3 with TRBJ2-7; possibly TRBD1 or TRBD2 for D (5 bases each). The clonotype comes from a woman in her thirties in good health. The CDR3, as DNA: TGTGCCACCCGGGACGGATTGGCCTACGAGCAGTACTTC. It translates to CATRDGLAYEQYF.